The source of this T cell receptor beta chain is a study of blood T cell repertoires in COVID-19. This CDR3 region has 12 residues. CDR1 is SEHNR and CDR2 is FQNEAQ in the germline V gene (reference sequence). Trimming shortened V by 4 bases and J by 7 bases, and 10 bases separated the two germline ends. The repertoire was sequenced with immunoSEQ multiplex PCR; TCRdb's copy has only in-frame clones and lacks some. The table lists roughly 340,000 clones, more than 75% of them singletons. Sequenced input: PBMCs or T cells enriched from blood (not recorded which). The source of this sequence is a man between 35 and 55 years old in a cohort exposed to, infected with or recovered from COVID-19 (not recorded which). The chain uses TRBV7-9 and TRBJ2-5, with D tentatively TRBD2 (6 bases). CDR3 bases: TGTGCCAGCAGCTCTAGGGGAGGGACCCAGTACTTC. It encodes CASSSRGGTQYF.